This T cell receptor beta chain was profiled in a study of molecular identifiers for immune sequencing clone quantification. Study context: Replicates involved a five-way split of RNA from around 20,000 or 99,000 naive CD8 cells, with sequencing of four.

The CDR3 runs 13 residues. From germline, CDR1 is SGHKS and CDR2 YYEKEE (reference sequence). V lost 2 bases to trimming and J lost 2 bases, with 7 bases between them. This clonotype was counted many times. Its antigen is still unknown. General observations from the study: Clones that exceeded 20 RNA copies held over 97% of effector molecules, yet under 1% in naive cells. Spiked Jurkat TCR RNA equivalent to one cell was reportedly detectable in some 960,000 naive cells.

Naive CD8 T cell sorting was performed on the CD8+CD4-CCR7+CD45RA+ phenotype. TCRdb ran MiXCR on the PCR reads and lists one entry per CDR3 protein. The table records 30,000 to 45,000 distinct CDR3 sequences, around 20% of them present only once. Sequencing was done on a sample of naive CD8+ T cells from blood, with Jurkat cell RNA spiked in. Sample subset: FACS-sorted CD8+CD4-CCR7+CD45RA+ naive T cells. This TCR came from a human donor in good health. Some libraries in this study had Jurkat cell RNA spiked in. V gene TRBV5-5 combines with J gene TRBJ1-2; D perhaps matches TRBD1 (6 bases). In DNA form, the CDR3 reads TGTGCCAGCAGCTTACAGGGAAACTATGGCTACACCTTC. As protein: CASSLQGNYGYTF.